The entry that follows covers one TCR beta chain sequence. Antigen unknown. About 37,500 genome equivalents of blood DNA were amplified for TRB. This entry belongs to a study of T cell clusters in autoimmune cytopenias. Study information: TRB sequencing had a median around 52,000 reads and 2,350 distinct clonotypes per sample. General observations from the study: TRB repertoire shifts in secondary cytopenia and chronic lymphocytic leukemia mostly reflected lymphoma, not autoimmunity. Clustering suggested that physiological T cell clusters were missing in primary autoimmune cytopenia patients. No cluster-lack signature appeared between secondary cytopenia and chronic lymphocytic leukemia patients, apparently due to lymphoma masking.

Multiplex touch-down PCR amplified TRB using TRB-A and TRB-B pools in one tube. TCRdb reanalyzed the multiplex PCR reads, giving one entry per CDR3 protein sequence and no DNA. Its clone listing holds about 15,000 distinct CDR3 sequences. Germline V gene sequence: CDR1 MRHNA, CDR2 SNTAGT. This CDR3 spans 15 amino acids. The chain links TRBV6-4 to TRBJ2-3; without DNA, the TCRdb call of TRBD1 cannot be checked. The sequence was obtained from a human donor with an autoimmune cytopenia or autoimmune hepatitis (not recorded which). Sequencing input: peripheral blood. The CDR3 loop reads CASSDRGEIADTQYF.